What follows are 30 T cell receptor beta chains derived from one specimen sequenced in a study of CD8 T cells in ankylosing spondylitis. These receptors have no identified antigens. One entry per CDR3 protein results from TCRdb running MiXCR on the 5' RACE reads. This repertoire shows 650,000 to 800,000 distinct CDR3 sequences, roughly 19% found once; its top ten account for under 20%. General study findings and limits: There was a TCR beta motif, made of eight highly homologous variants, that appeared characteristic of ankylosing spondylitis blood.

The sample was blood, either unsorted or a sorted T cell fraction (not recorded which). These receptors were taken from a male donor with ankylosing spondylitis.

This clonotype was recorded at least ten times. The chain is built from TRBV12-3 or TRBV12-4 and TRBJ1-1, with D perhaps TRBD1 (5 bases). The V and J ends lost 4 bases and 3 bases respectively, with 12 bases between them. The CDR3 consists of 14 residues. DNA of the CDR3: TGTGCCAGCAGTTCGGGGGAGGTGTACACTGAAGCTTTCTTT. It translates to CASSSGEVYTEAFF.

The rearrangement uses TRBV6-1 and TRBJ2-3; TRBD1 is a possible D gene (7 bases). V lost 9 bases, J lost 1 base, and 17 bases lay in between. The CDR3 runs 15 residues. Germline V CDR1 and CDR2: MNHNS, SASEGT. CDR3 in DNA: TGTGCCAGTAGGTGGAGGGGGCCGGGCACAGATACGCAGTATTTT. This gives the protein CASRWRGPGTDTQYF.

The chain is built from TRBV4-1 and TRBJ2-5, with 8 nucleotides matching TRBD2. Germline CDR1 is MGHRA and CDR2 is YSYEKL. Trimming cost V 0 bases and J 2 bases; bases outside gene matches: 8. This CDR3 has 17 amino acids. In nucleotides, the CDR3 is TGCGCCAGCAGCCAAGATCGGGCGGGGGGACCGCAAGAGACCCAGTACTTC. It is translated as CASSQDRAGGPQETQYF.

In its sample, this clonotype was seen a few times. This chain joins TRBV30 and TRBJ2-1; TRBD1 matches 10 bases. CDR3 length: 13 amino acids. J was trimmed by 6 bases and V by 5 bases; bases with no gene match: 4. The germline V gene encodes CDR1 GTSNPN and CDR2 SVGIG (reference sequence). CDR3 bases: TGTGCCTGGTCCCGGGACAGGGGCAATGAGCAGTTCTTC. Residues: CAWSRDRGNEQFF.

In this sample, this clonotype turned up a few times. The gene calls are TRBV20-1 and TRBJ2-1; 8 bases align to TRBD1. Per germline, CDR1 DFQATT and CDR2 SNEGSKA (reference sequence). CDR3 length: 15 amino acids. The ends lost 8 bases at V and 4 bases at J; junction bases unmatched: 13. The DNA for the CDR3 is TGCAGTTCAACTGACAGGGGTAAAAGGTACAATGAGCAGTTCTTC. The encoded protein is CSSTDRGKRYNEQFF.

The chain employs TRBV14 and TRBJ2-1, with 16 bases identical to TRBD2. The J segment lost 7 bases and the V segment lost 1 base, leaving 25 bases of the junction unmatched. Germline assignment: CDR1 SGHDN and CDR2 FVKESK. The CDR3 covers 24 residues. CDR3 loop: CASSQVPSGTVGTSGRASGNEQFF. Written as DNA, the CDR3 is TGTGCCAGCAGCCAAGTTCCTTCCGGGACGGTCGGGACTAGCGGGAGGGCCTCAGGGAATGAGCAGTTCTTC.

CDR3 region: CSARGQKKTYEQYF. DNA for the CDR3: TGCAGTGCTAGAGGACAGAAAAAAACCTACGAGCAGTACTTC. This rearrangement joins TRBV20-1 to TRBJ2-7; D is perhaps TRBD1 (5 bases). V was cut by 1 base and J by 2 bases, with 12 bases left in between. The germline V gene has CDR1 DFQATT and CDR2 SNEGSKA (reference sequence). The CDR3 has 14 residues.

This clonotype occurred a few times. The V gene is TRBV4-1, the J gene TRBJ1-4; D uncertain. Germline CDR1 MGHRA, CDR2 YSYEKL. V was trimmed by 0 bases and J by 7 bases, leaving 15 bases between them. The CDR3 is 16 amino acids. The CDR3 reads CASSQENSLSGEKLFF. CDR3 DNA sequence: TGCGCCAGCAGCCAAGAAAATTCCCTTTCGGGTGAAAAACTGTTTTTT.

This sequence joins TRBV12-3 or TRBV12-4 and TRBJ2-7, with D perhaps assigned TRBD1 or TRBD2 (5 bases each). The V gene lost 6 bases and the J gene lost 3 bases, with 15 bases spanning the gap. The CDR3 covers 14 residues. CDR3 nucleotide sequence: TGTGCCAGCAGCTCCGGGACCCTACTCTACGAGCAGTACTTC. As protein: CASSSGTLLYEQYF.

This clonotype turned up a few times. This chain joins TRBV29-1 and TRBJ1-2; D not resolved. Between the trimmed V and J ends, which lost 0 bases and 4 bases, there was a span of 9 bases. This CDR3 contains 13 residues. The germline gives CDR1 SQVTM, CDR2 ANQGSEA. CDR3 bases: TGCAGCGTTGAAGATTGGGAAGCCTATGGCTACACCTTC. It translates to CSVEDWEAYGYTF.

This clonotype was detected many times. This chain uses TRBV7-8 with TRBJ1-2; the D gene is possibly TRBD1 (5 bases). Germline V gene sequence: CDR1 SGHVS, CDR2 FQNEAQ. V lost 3 bases and J 7 bases, leaving 9 bases between the germline ends. This CDR3 is 12 amino acids long. The CDR3 region has the DNA TGTGCCAGCAGCTTCGTAGGGGCTGGCTACACCTTC. This gives the protein CASSFVGAGYTF.

V and J are TRBV30 and TRBJ2-2, with D perhaps matching TRBD2 (6 bases). With 3 bases removed from V and 10 bases from J, the gap between germline ends came to 12 bases. Looked up from germline, CDR1 is GTSNPN and CDR2 is SVGIG (reference sequence). This CDR3 region has 12 residues. CDR3 nucleotide sequence: TGTGCCTGGAGGGGAGGCGCCGCGGAGCTGTTTTTT. Translation gives CAWRGGAAELFF.

The chain employs TRBV7-2 and TRBJ1-2; D unclear. Trimming cost V 4 bases and J 4 bases, with 10 bases left between them. The CDR3 totals 13 residues. Germline V gene lookup returns CDR1 SGHTA and CDR2 FQGNSA. The CDR3 DNA is TGTGCCAGCAGCTCCCCAAGTCTCTATGGCTACACCTTC. Translation: CASSSPSLYGYTF.

This clonotype occurred many times. The CDR3 nucleotides read TGCGCCAGCAGCTTGGAGGGACAGGGTTACGAGCAGTACTTC. Protein product: CASSLEGQGYEQYF. The V gene is TRBV5-1, the J gene TRBJ2-7, with 9 nucleotides matching TRBD1. This CDR3 is 14 amino acids long. Germline assignment: CDR1 SGHRS and CDR2 YFSETQ. The trim removed 0 bases at V and 4 bases at J, leaving 2 bases unmatched.

This clonotype was detected only a few times. The genes are TRBV12-3 or TRBV12-4 and TRBJ1-5, with D unclear. V lost 4 bases and J lost 0, with 16 bases in between. CDR3 length: 17 residues. CDR3 in amino acids: CASSSGLPRDSNQPQHF. In nucleotides, the CDR3 is TGTGCCAGCAGTTCTGGACTCCCAAGGGATAGCAATCAGCCCCAGCATTTT.

This clonotype was seen many times. This chain links TRBV6-5 with TRBJ1-5; D is unclear. This CDR3 comprises 13 residues. The germline V and J ends were trimmed by 0 bases and 4 bases, with 4 bases remaining between them. Germline-derived CDR1 and CDR2 are MNHEY and SVGAGI. CDR3 sequence reads: CASSYSWNQPQHF. The CDR3 DNA follows: TGTGCCAGCAGTTACTCGTGGAATCAGCCCCAGCATTTT.

This clonotype showed up just a few times. The rearrangement uses TRBV20-1 and TRBJ1-2; D remains ambiguous. From germline, CDR1 is DFQATT and CDR2 SNEGSKA (reference sequence). V gave up 4 bases and J gave up 6 bases, with 9 bases separating them. The CDR3 totals 11 residues. In nucleotides, the CDR3 is TGCAGTGCTACCCGGAAGGATGGCTACACCTTC. Translating gives CSATRKDGYTF.

This clonotype was seen a handful of times. The genes are TRBV7-9 and TRBJ2-7; D possibly corresponds to TRBD2 (6 bases). The CDR3 has 15 amino acids. CDR1 is SEHNR, CDR2 FQNEAQ, per germline (reference sequence). V lost 1 base, J lost 2 bases, and 12 bases lay in between. CDR3 region: CASSLGRGFPYEQYF. In DNA form, the CDR3 reads TGTGCCAGCAGCTTAGGTCGGGGGTTCCCCTACGAGCAGTACTTC.

The chain uses TRBV12-3 or TRBV12-4 and TRBJ2-7, with unresolved D. Trimming took off 7 bases at V and 5 bases at J, with 21 bases between the two ends. CDR3 length equals 15 residues. CDR3 bases: TGTGCCAGCACCCTCCAATCCTCTATATCGGACGAGCAGTACTTC. This gives the protein CASTLQSSISDEQYF.

This chain joins TRBV9 and TRBJ2-1, with 13 bases matching TRBD2. The V gene's germline CDR1 is SGDLS and CDR2 YYNGEE. The ends lost 4 bases at V and 10 bases at J; junction bases unmatched: 5. The CDR3 is 14 amino acids. CDR3 bases: TGTGCCAGCAGCCCACGGACTAGCGGGAGAGAGCAGTTCTTC. Its protein product is CASSPRTSGREQFF.

This clonotype was observed once. The V gene is TRBV24-1, the J gene TRBJ1-5; a possible D gene is TRBD1 (6 bases). Per the germline V gene, CDR1 is KGHDR and CDR2 is SFDVKD. This CDR3 has 13 amino acids. V shed 9 bases and J shed 7 bases, with 15 bases lying between them. CDR3 nucleotides: TGTGCCACCGGAGGGGGGGCAGGGCAGCCCCAGCATTTT. Translated: CATGGGAGQPQHF.

The chain links TRBV7-2 to TRBJ2-7; 8 bases line up with TRBD2. Trimming took 3 bases from V and 4 from J; bases not matched to a gene: 8. CDR1 SGHTA and CDR2 FQGNSA come from the germline V gene. The CDR3 covers 15 residues. The CDR3 is CASSFGGAGAYEQYF. For the CDR3, the DNA is TGTGCCAGCAGCTTTGGGGGAGCGGGAGCTTACGAGCAGTACTTC. Filled out from reference TRBV7-2 and TRBJ2-7, the complete variable domain reads GAGVSQSPSNKVTEKGKDVELRCDPISGHTALYWYRQSLGQGLEFLIYFQGNSAPDKSGLPSDRFSAERTGGSVSTLTIQRTQQEDSAVYLCASSFGGAGAYEQYFGPGTRLTVT.

This clonotype was found a few times. The chain has TRBV3-1 and TRBJ2-5; D unclear. Trimming cost V 5 bases and J 5 bases, with 12 bases left between them. This CDR3 contains 13 residues. In germline, CDR1 is LGHDT, CDR2 YNNKEL (reference sequence). The CDR3 nucleotides are TGTGCCAGCAGCTTTAGGGCGGTTGAGACCCAGTACTTC. It is translated as CASSFRAVETQYF.

The chain employs TRBV29-1 and TRBJ2-7; 7 bases line up with TRBD1. V trimming: 0 bases; J trimming: 0 bases; junction bases outside the gene matches: 2. CDR3 size: 14 residues. Germline V gene data show CDR1 as SQVTM and CDR2 as ANQGSEA. The DNA for the CDR3 is TGCAGCGTTGAAGATTCAGGGGGCTCCTACGAGCAGTACTTC. Its protein is CSVEDSGGSYEQYF.

Written as DNA, the CDR3 is TGCAGTGCCCCACGGGCTAGCGGGAGGACAGATACGCAGTATTTT. It yields the protein CSAPRASGRTDTQYF. The rearrangement links TRBV20-1 to TRBJ2-3; 11 bases are shared with TRBD2. The CDR3 runs to 15 residues. Trimming took 6 bases from V and 3 from J; bases not matched to a gene: 8. Germline CDR1 DFQATT, CDR2 SNEGSKA (reference sequence).

This clonotype was detected only a few times. The chain employs TRBV5-1 and TRBJ1-1; unclear D gene. The CDR3 totals 16 residues. Trimming removed 0 bases at V and 2 bases at J, with 14 bases between. Germline CDR1 reads SGHRS; CDR2 reads YFSETQ. The CDR3 nucleotides read TGCGCCAGCAGCTTGGGAGTCGGCAGTCGTAACACTGAAGCTTTCTTT. This sequence encodes CASSLGVGSRNTEAFF.

V and J are TRBV7-9 and TRBJ2-7; TRBD1 matches at 10 bases. J lost 3 bases, V lost 5 bases, and 10 bases had no gene match. There are 16 residues in the CDR3. Germline CDR1 and CDR2: SEHNR and FQNEAQ (reference sequence). Here the CDR3 DNA reads TGTGCCAGCAGCACGAGGACAGGGGGGTCGATCTACGAGCAGTACTTC. Translated, it gives CASSTRTGGSIYEQYF.

This clonotype was observed a handful of times. This sequence joins TRBV12-3 or TRBV12-4 and TRBJ1-1; D gene ambiguous. Trimming left V 5 bases short and J 0 bases short, with 7 bases between. The CDR3 loop spans 13 amino acids. DNA for the CDR3: TGTGCCAGCAGTGGGGTCCTGAACACTGAAGCTTTCTTT. It encodes CASSGVLNTEAFF.

This clonotype has only a few counts. This rearrangement joins TRBV9 to TRBJ1-2; 8 bases map to TRBD1. Per the germline V gene, CDR1 is SGDLS and CDR2 is YYNGEE. The ends lost 3 bases at V and 4 bases at J; junction bases unmatched: 5. CDR3 length equals 14 residues. CDR3 in amino acids: CASSETGEGYGYTF. Here the CDR3 DNA reads TGTGCCAGCAGCGAGACAGGGGAAGGCTATGGCTACACCTTC. Full variable domain (missing parts from reference TRBV9 and TRBJ1-2): DSGVTQTPKHLITATGQRVTLRCSPRSGDLSVYWYQQSLDQGLQFLIQYYNGEERAKGNILERFSAQQFPDLHSELNLSSLELGDSALYFCASSETGEGYGYTFGSGTRLTVV.

The chain is built from TRBV3-1 and TRBJ2-7; the D gene is possibly TRBD2 (6 bases). The CDR3 runs 15 residues. In germline, CDR1 is LGHDT, CDR2 YNNKEL (reference sequence). Trimming pared 1 base from V and 2 bases from J, leaving 12 bases between. As DNA, the CDR3 is TGTGCCAGCAGCCAAGGGATGGGAGGAGCCTACGAGCAGTACTTC. It translates to CASSQGMGGAYEQYF.